The 18 T cell receptor beta chains given below trace back to one sample, sequenced in a study of T cell repertoires in cytomegalovirus infection. A single record per CDR3 protein comes from TCRdb applying MiXCR to the reads. The sample records fewer than 200,000 distinct CDR3 sequences, about an eighth being singletons. Specimen: PBMCs. The receptors were sampled from a human donor in good health (CMV status not recorded). Some clones in this sample may be carry-over from other donors' samples.

This clonotype was observed at least ten times. The chain employs TRBV28 and TRBJ1-5, with D unresolved. Trimming cost V 6 bases and J 2 bases, with 14 bases left between them. Germline loops: CDR1 MDHEN, CDR2 SYDVKM. CDR3 length: 15 residues. CDR3 in amino acids: CASRARTGGNQPQHF. For the CDR3, the DNA is TGTGCCAGCAGAGCACGGACGGGAGGCAATCAGCCCCAGCATTTT.

This chain links TRBV6-2 or TRBV6-3 with TRBJ1-1; no firm D call. This CDR3 has 13 amino acids. The ends were cut back, 8 bases at V and 1 base at J, with 11 bases in the middle. Germline CDR1 reads MNHEY; CDR2 reads SVGEGT. CDR3 in amino acids: CASALTANTEAFF. The CDR3 coding sequence is TGTGCCAGCGCCCTAACAGCGAACACTGAAGCTTTCTTT.

The J gene is TRBJ1-2, the V gene TRBV29-1; D unresolved. The CDR3 length is 16 residues. In germline, CDR1 is SQVTM, CDR2 ANQGSEA. V was clipped by 1 base and J by 3 bases, with 18 bases between them. Written as DNA, the CDR3 is TGCAGCGTTGAAGGGGGTTCAAGGACGGCGCACTATGGCTACACCTTC. Translating gives CSVEGGSRTAHYGYTF.

This chain joins TRBV11-2 and TRBJ2-3; 13 nucleotides match TRBD2. Trimming cost V 6 bases and J 3 bases; bases outside gene matches: 6. This CDR3 is 16 amino acids long. Germline values: CDR1 SGHAT, CDR2 FQNNGV. CDR3 protein: CASSQGLAGETDTQYF. CDR3 in DNA: TGTGCCAGCAGTCAAGGACTAGCGGGGGAGACAGATACGCAGTATTTT.

The chain recombines TRBV6-2 or TRBV6-3 with TRBJ1-1, with 7 nucleotides matching TRBD1. V was clipped by 0 bases and J by 4 bases; unmatched bases: 5. CDR1 and CDR2 from the germline V gene are MNHEY and SVGEGT. The CDR3 extends over 15 amino acids. The CDR3 reads CASSYSIKGATEAFF. The CDR3 DNA reads TGTGCCAGCAGTTACTCGATAAAGGGGGCCACTGAAGCTTTCTTT.

At least ten counts were recorded for this clonotype. The chain combines TRBV28 with TRBJ1-1, with D maybe TRBD1 (5 bases). The CDR3 totals 18 residues. Per the germline V gene, CDR1 is MDHEN and CDR2 is SYDVKM. V was cut by 2 bases and J by 4 bases, with 23 bases left in between. The DNA of the CDR3 is TGTGCCAGCAGTTTAACCGTCAGGGACGGGAGGGATGGCACTGAAGCTTTCTTT. Translated: CASSLTVRDGRDGTEAFF. Variable domain in full (rest from reference TRBV28 and TRBJ1-1): DVKVTQSSRYLVKRTGEKVFLECVQDMDHENMFWYRQDPGLGLRLIYFSYDVKMKEKGDIPEGYSVSREKKERFSLILESASTNQTSMYLCASSLTVRDGRDGTEAFFGQGTRLTVV.

This clonotype came up many times. This chain links TRBV12-3 or TRBV12-4 with TRBJ1-2; D unclear. V was cut by 5 bases and J by 7 bases, with 14 bases left in between. The CDR3 is 13 amino acids. The CDR3 region is CASSHRADFGYTF. CDR3 nucleotides: TGTGCCAGCAGTCACCGGGCCGACTTTGGCTACACCTTC.

This clonotype was recorded at least ten times. The chain has TRBV20-1 and TRBJ2-1; 10 bases line up with TRBD2. Germline V lookup: CDR1 DFQATT, CDR2 SNEGSKA (reference sequence). The V gene end was trimmed by 5 bases and the J gene end by 4 bases; junction bases not matched to a gene: 5. The CDR3 is 14 amino acids. The chain's CDR3 is CSARGLAEYNEQFF. As DNA, the CDR3 is TGCAGTGCTCGAGGACTAGCGGAGTACAATGAGCAGTTCTTC.

This clonotype showed up many times. This chain links TRBV7-3 with TRBJ1-1, with TRBD1 matching over 8 bases. Trimming removed 3 bases from V and 0 bases from J; junction bases left unmatched: 6. This CDR3 has 16 amino acids. In germline, CDR1 is SGHTA, CDR2 FQGTGA. The CDR3 DNA is TGTGCCAGCAGCTTGCAGGGGGCGAAGATGAACACTGAAGCTTTCTTT. Amino acids: CASSLQGAKMNTEAFF.

This clonotype was counted only a few times. V is TRBV5-1 and J is TRBJ1-1; tentatively, D is TRBD1 (5 bases). Germline V lookup: CDR1 SGHRS, CDR2 YFSETQ. The CDR3 is made up of 14 amino acids. Trimming left V 0 bases short and J 1 base short, with 7 bases between. The CDR3 DNA follows: TGCGCCAGCAGCTTGGAGGGGACGAACACTGAAGCTTTCTTT. Protein product: CASSLEGTNTEAFF.

This clonotype showed up many times. The rearrangement links TRBV27 to TRBJ2-7, with TRBD1 identical over 7 bases. The CDR3 consists of 13 residues. Germline lookup yields CDR1 MNHEY and CDR2 SMNVEV (reference sequence). J was trimmed by 2 bases and V by 3 bases; bases with no gene match: 1. The CDR3 protein is CASSLGTAYEQYF. The CDR3 nucleotides are TGTGCCAGCAGTTTGGGGACAGCCTACGAGCAGTACTTC.

The chain couples TRBV18 to TRBJ2-7; no firm D call. Germline CDR1 is KGHSH and CDR2 is LQKENI. The CDR3 length is 11 residues. V was pared by 5 bases and J by 5 bases, with 7 bases between. The DNA of the CDR3 is TGTGCCAGCTCATCCATCCACGAGCAGTACTTC. Encoded protein: CASSSIHEQYF. Full variable domain (missing parts from reference TRBV18 and TRBJ2-7): NAGVMQNPRHLVRRRGQEARLRCSPMKGHSHVYWYRQLPEEGLKFMVYLQKENIIDESGMPKERFSAEFPKEGPSILRIQQVVRGDSAAYFCASSSIHEQYFGPGTRLTVT.

This clonotype was seen a few times. The chain's CDR3 is CASSFGTSLITDTQYF. In nucleotides, the CDR3 is TGTGCCAGCAGTTTCGGGACTAGCCTTATCACGGATACGCAGTATTTT. The chain carries TRBV27 and TRBJ2-3, with 9 bases matching TRBD2. This CDR3 spans 16 amino acids. Germline V gene lookup returns CDR1 MNHEY and CDR2 SMNVEV (reference sequence). Trimming at V came to 3 bases and at J to 6 bases, leaving 10 bases not matched to a gene.

The V call is TRBV7-2, the J call TRBJ2-7; no reliable D call. This CDR3 is 14 amino acids long. Trimming left V 5 bases short and J 0 bases short, with 11 bases between. Germline V CDR1 and CDR2: SGHTA, FQGNSA. CDR3 nucleotide sequence: TGTGCCAGCAGCCTAGGGCATCGCTCCTACGAGCAGTACTTC. Translating gives CASSLGHRSYEQYF.

In this sample, this clonotype turned up many times. This chain uses TRBV7-2 with TRBJ1-5; D gene unclear. Trimming removed 1 base from V and 3 bases from J, with 13 bases in between. The germline V gene has CDR1 SGHTA and CDR2 FQGNSA. This CDR3 contains 16 residues. The CDR3, as DNA: TGTGCCAGCAGCTTAGTGGGATCCCCGGCCAATCAGCCCCAGCATTTT. Translating gives CASSLVGSPANQPQHF.

This clonotype was counted only a few times. The genes are TRBV5-1 and TRBJ2-5; either TRBD1 or TRBD2 may supply D (5 bases each). The CDR3 is 15 residues long. Between the trimmed V and J ends, which lost 3 bases and 1 base, there was a span of 13 bases. The germline gives CDR1 SGHRS, CDR2 YFSETQ. The CDR3 DNA is TGCGCCAGCAGCTCCCTCCCCGGGACCCAAGAGACCCAGTACTTC. Translation: CASSSLPGTQETQYF. Using reference TRBV5-1 and TRBJ2-5 for the parts outside the CDR3, the full variable domain is KAGVTQTPRYLIKTRGQQVTLSCSPISGHRSVSWYQQTPGQGLQFLFEYFSETQRNKGNFPGRFSGRQFSNSRSEMNVSTLELGDSALYLCASSSLPGTQETQYFGPGTRLLVL.

This clonotype was recorded many times. CDR3 protein: CASSSGTGTEKLFF. CDR3 nucleotide sequence: TGTGCCAGCAGCTCCGGGACAGGGACTGAAAAACTGTTTTTT. The chain joins TRBV7-9 to TRBJ1-4; 9 nucleotides line up with TRBD1. Trimming took 4 bases from V and 7 from J; bases not matched to a gene: 4. CDR1 and CDR2 (germline): SEHNR, FQNEAQ (reference sequence). The CDR3 is made up of 14 amino acids.

This clonotype was detected only a few times. This chain uses TRBV3-1 with TRBJ2-2; no reliable D call. The V end lost 6 bases, the J end lost 7 bases, and 15 bases lay between the germline ends. CDR3 length equals 14 residues. The V gene's germline CDR1 is LGHDT and CDR2 YNNKEL (reference sequence). DNA of the CDR3: TGTGCCAGCAGTAGTAAGGTTTCGTTCGGGGAGCTGTTTTTT. Its protein is CASSSKVSFGELFF.